This T cell receptor (beta chain) was profiled in a study of graft-versus-host responses after intestinal transplantation. This CDR3 region has 15 residues. Germline CDR1 and CDR2: MNHEY and SMNVEV (reference sequence). With V trimmed by 0 bases and J by 5 bases, 6 bases remained unmatched. On this clone: Its antigen remains unidentified.

The method was immunoSEQ multiplex PCR; TCRdb's version includes in-frame clones alone and lacks a portion of them. This sample has under 100,000 clones, with 85% to 95% found just once. The sequence was obtained from a human donor who was the organ donor for an intestinal transplant. The chain links TRBV27 to TRBJ1-2, with 7 bases fitting TRBD1. The sequences come from unstimulated CD8+ T cells sorted from spleen or lymph node cells, collected before transplant. CDR3 nucleotides: TGTGCCAGCAGTTTATCGCCAGGGGGACTTTATGGCTACACCTTC. It yields the protein CASSLSPGGLYGYTF.